This TCR beta chain was sequenced in a study of response to subunit inactivated influenza vaccine (dated by TCRdb to 2016 to 2018). For the wider study: To follow how T cells responded to a trivalent subunit inactivated influenza vaccine, the researchers relied on deep quantitative profiling of the T cell receptor repertoire.

Library generation was performed with RT-PCR. Sequencing instrument: Illumina HiSeq 2500. Using fastp at Q25 and MiXCR, TCRdb reprocessed the public reads and kept productive beta chains. Merged by CDR3 protein, the rows form single entries marked with the most common genes and DNA. This sample is represented by just over 300,000 distinct CDR3 sequences; 20% to 25% of them were singletons. The top ten clones comprise 10% to 13% of the sample. Paper-wide results and their limitations: According to the authors, only a limited number of new T cells may be recruited by each seasonal influenza vaccination.

A few counts support this clonotype. Its antigen is still unknown. No qualities accompany the bases; no much larger clone lies one base away. The sample in question was PBMCs from blood, obtained 21 months after vaccination. The TCR comes from a man between 45 and 75 years old who received an inactivated influenza vaccine. Donor details come from another sample of the same person, matched by shared clones.

The nucleotide sequence reads as follows: TGTGCCACCAGCAGAGATATGGGGGCTGGAAACACCATATATTTT. Its coded protein is CATSRDMGAGNTIYF. This sequence uses TRBV15 and TRBJ1-3, with TRBD1 perhaps the D gene, on 5 matching bases. V sheds 0 bases and J sheds 2 bases, leaving 8 bases between their ends. From cysteine to phenylalanine, the CDR3 is 15 amino acids long. Only CDR3 DNA is held: 45 bases, read in frame from base 1. Based on the germline V gene (reference sequence), the CDR1 and CDR2 sequences are LNHNV and YYDKDF.